Shown below are 19 T cell receptor beta chains from a single sample sequenced in a study of T-cell memory formation after mild COVID-19. A single record per CDR3 protein comes from TCRdb applying MiXCR to the 5' RACE reads. The data contain 360,000 or so distinct CDR3 sequences, under 30% of them singletons. Sequenced input: PBMCs or a T cell subset sorted from them (not recorded which). These receptors came from an adult woman who had mild COVID-19 (a few samples of this study predate the infection). Cell type and time point are not known.

V and J are TRBV18 and TRBJ2-5, with TRBD2 matching 9 bases. Germline CDR1 is KGHSH and CDR2 is LQKENI. The V and J ends lost 3 bases and 5 bases, in that order; junction bases with no gene match: 7. This CDR3 is built from 15 residues. In DNA, the CDR3 is TGTGCCAGCTCACCCAACCAAGGACTAGCGGAGACCCAGTACTTC. Protein sequence: CASSPNQGLAETQYF.

J is TRBJ1-5 and V is TRBV7-9; TRBD1 is a possible D gene (5 bases). The V end lost 2 bases, the J end lost 2 bases, and 13 bases lay between the germline ends. In germline, CDR1 is SEHNR, CDR2 FQNEAQ (reference sequence). CDR3 length: 16 amino acids. CDR3 nucleotides: TGTGCCAGCAGCTTAAATCTCCCCAGGGGCAATCAGCCCCAGCATTTT. This gives the protein CASSLNLPRGNQPQHF.

This clonotype turned up a few times. The chain recombines TRBV20-1 with TRBJ2-1; the match to TRBD2 covers 7 bases. Trimming removed 1 base from V and 4 bases from J; junction bases left unmatched: 4. Germline V gives CDR1 DFQATT, CDR2 SNEGSKA (reference sequence). The CDR3 is 14 residues long. The CDR3, as DNA: TGCAGTGCTAGAGTCCCTAGCGGTTACAATGAGCAGTTCTTC. It is translated as CSARVPSGYNEQFF.

This chain joins TRBV5-1 and TRBJ1-1, with D perhaps TRBD1 (5 bases). Trimming left V 7 bases short and J 1 base short, with 11 bases between. This CDR3 contains 13 residues. CDR1 is SGHRS, CDR2 YFSETQ, per germline. CDR3 DNA: TGCGCCAGCCGTGGACAACGGAACACTGAAGCTTTCTTT. Translated: CASRGQRNTEAFF.

There are a few counts of this clonotype. CDR3 protein: CASSLAGTPGNTIYF. CDR3 coding DNA: TGTGCCAGCAGCTTAGCCGGGACACCAGGAAACACCATATATTTT. This chain joins TRBV7-9 and TRBJ1-3, with D perhaps TRBD1 (6 bases). Germline CDR1 reads SEHNR; CDR2 reads FQNEAQ (reference sequence). The CDR3 covers 15 residues. V lost 0 bases, J lost 4 bases, and 10 bases lay in between.

The chain couples TRBV30 to TRBJ1-1; D unresolved. Trimming took off 7 bases at V and 6 bases at J, with 15 bases between the two ends. This CDR3 region has 12 residues. CDR1 GTSNPN and CDR2 SVGIG come from the germline V gene (reference sequence). Here the CDR3 DNA reads TGTGCCTACGACCAGAATGCCCCTGAAGCTTTCTTT. Protein product: CAYDQNAPEAFF.

The J gene is TRBJ2-6, the V gene TRBV5-4, with D perhaps given as TRBD1 or TRBD2 (5 bases each). Germline V lookup: CDR1 SGHNT, CDR2 YYREEE (reference sequence). Trimming pared 4 bases from V and 0 bases from J, leaving 17 bases between. The CDR3 consists of 18 residues. This CDR3 reads CASSPARGKLSGANVLTF. DNA for the CDR3: TGTGCCAGCAGCCCGGCACGGGGCAAACTCTCTGGGGCCAACGTCCTGACTTTC.

The genes are TRBV12-5 and TRBJ2-7; D is possibly TRBD2 (5 bases). Trimming removed 1 base at V and 2 bases at J, with 9 bases between. Per germline, CDR1 LGHNT and CDR2 FRNRAP. The CDR3 contains 14 residues. CDR3 DNA sequence: TGTGCTAGTGGTTTGGGGACTGGGGCCTACGAGCAGTACTTC. Translating it yields CASGLGTGAYEQYF.

The chain uses TRBV3-1 and TRBJ2-3; 9 bases are a match to TRBD1. CDR1 LGHDT and CDR2 YNNKEL come from the germline V gene (reference sequence). With V trimmed by 1 base and J by 6 bases, 5 bases remained unmatched. The CDR3 is 15 amino acids. The CDR3 DNA sequence: TGTGCCAGCAGCCAAGGAGGGACAGGGTCTGATACGCAGTATTTT. Encoded protein: CASSQGGTGSDTQYF.

This clonotype was seen many times. The chain employs TRBV7-2 and TRBJ1-6; the D is unclear. Germline V lookup: CDR1 SGHTA, CDR2 FQGNSA. The CDR3 has 13 residues. Between the trimmed V and J ends, which lost 5 bases and 3 bases, there was a span of 5 bases. The DNA of the CDR3 is TGTGCCAGCAGCCCTCACTATAATTCACCCCTCCACTTT. This sequence encodes CASSPHYNSPLHF.

This chain joins TRBV9 and TRBJ2-2; D ambiguous. Germline assignment: CDR1 SGDLS and CDR2 YYNGEE. The CDR3 loop spans 14 amino acids. V was pared by 0 bases and J by 1 base, with 4 bases between. The CDR3 DNA follows: TGTGCCAGCAGCGTAGCGGGGAACACCGGGGAGCTGTTTTTT. Translated: CASSVAGNTGELFF.

The V gene is TRBV10-3, the J gene TRBJ2-7; D is unresolved. CDR1 and CDR2 (germline): ENHRY, SYGVKD. This CDR3 has 16 amino acids. V lost 0 bases, J lost 3 bases, and 15 bases lay in between. CDR3 in amino acids: CAISESTLQSHYEQYF. In DNA, the CDR3 is TGTGCCATCAGTGAGTCCACGCTTCAGAGCCACTACGAGCAGTACTTC.

This clonotype was seen only a few times. The rearrangement links TRBV12-3 or TRBV12-4 to TRBJ1-3, with TRBD1 as a possible D gene (6 bases). The V gene lost 4 bases and the J gene lost 3 bases, with 16 bases spanning the gap. The CDR3 sequence is 16 residues long. CDR3 in amino acids: CASSSVGRGGGNTIYF. CDR3 DNA sequence: TGTGCCAGCAGTTCGGTTGGCAGGGGCGGTGGAAACACCATATATTTT.

This clonotype occurred a few times. The chain joins TRBV20-1 to TRBJ2-3, with a possible D match to TRBD1 (6 bases). CDR1 is DFQATT, CDR2 SNEGSKA, per germline (reference sequence). The CDR3 loop spans 15 amino acids. V was cut by 0 bases and J by 4 bases, with 14 bases left in between. The CDR3 sequence: CSARDQARGADTQYF. CDR3 bases: TGCAGTGCTAGAGATCAGGCCAGGGGTGCAGATACGCAGTATTTT.

The rearrangement uses TRBV3-1 and TRBJ2-4; 8 bases fit TRBD2. This CDR3 spans 17 amino acids. After removal of 1 base from V and 7 bases from J, the junction contained 12 bases not matched to a gene. CDR1 LGHDT and CDR2 YNNKEL come from the germline V gene (reference sequence). CDR3 DNA sequence: TGTGCCAGCAGCCAAGGACTAGCGAGGCTTTTCCCCAACATTCAGTACTTC. The encoded protein is CASSQGLARLFPNIQYF.

This clonotype appeared a few times. The rearrangement links TRBV12-3 or TRBV12-4 to TRBJ2-5; 9 bases are shared with TRBD2. The CDR3 loop spans 15 amino acids. V was clipped by 3 bases and J by 1 base; unmatched bases: 3. In DNA form, the CDR3 reads TGTGCCAGCAGTTTCAAGCGGGGGGCCCAAGAGACCCAGTACTTC. Encoded protein: CASSFKRGAQETQYF.

The chain employs TRBV10-3 and TRBJ2-7; perhaps D is TRBD1 or TRBD2 (6 bases each). The V and J ends lost 2 bases and 0 bases respectively, with 11 bases between them. The CDR3 consists of 15 residues. Germline V gene lookup returns CDR1 ENHRY and CDR2 SYGVKD. Written as DNA, the CDR3 is TGTGCCATCAGTGAGGGAGGGGGGAGCTCCTACGAGCAGTACTTC. It is translated as CAISEGGGSSYEQYF.

This clonotype was detected only a few times. The chain has TRBV3-1 and TRBJ1-5, with 8 positions matching TRBD1. The germline CDR1 and CDR2 sequences are LGHDT and YNNKEL (reference sequence). The CDR3 covers 14 residues. V shed 3 bases, J shed 6 bases, and the junction held 4 bases outside the gene matches. The CDR3 loop reads CASSQETGVQPQHF. Here the CDR3 DNA reads TGTGCCAGCAGCCAGGAGACAGGGGTTCAGCCCCAGCATTTT.

The genes are TRBV13 and TRBJ1-2, with D maybe TRBD1 (5 bases). Looked up from germline, CDR1 is PRHDT and CDR2 is FYEKMQ (reference sequence). The CDR3 length is 12 residues. Trimming took off 5 bases at V and 6 bases at J, with 10 bases between the two ends. CDR3: CASSPTADGYTF. The CDR3 DNA reads TGTGCCAGCAGCCCGACAGCGGATGGCTACACCTTC.